A single sample is the source of the 31 T cell receptor beta chains below, sequenced in a study of blood T cell repertoires in COVID-19. Sequencing used immunoSEQ multiplex PCR; TCRdb keeps in-frame clones, though not all of them. The table includes about 240,000 clones, approximately 83% detected once. Sequencing used PBMCs or T cells enriched from blood (not recorded which). The source of these receptors is a woman between 40 and 55 years old with acute COVID-19.

V is TRBV19 and J is TRBJ2-1; 9 bases match TRBD1. CDR1 LNHDA and CDR2 SQIVND come from the germline V gene (reference sequence). This CDR3 is built from 14 residues. With 9 bases clipped from V and 7 bases from J, the junction kept 10 bases outside the gene matches. The CDR3 loop is CASEAGQGRNEQFF. The DNA for the CDR3 is TGTGCCAGCGAGGCGGGACAGGGAAGGAATGAGCAGTTCTTC. The variable domain in full, completed from reference TRBV19 and TRBJ2-1, reads DGGITQSPKYLFRKEGQNVTLSCEQNLNHDAMYWYRQDPGQGLRLIYYSQIVNDFQKGDIAEGYSVSREKKESFPLTVTSAQKNPTAFYLCASEAGQGRNEQFFGPGTRLTVL.

The sample holds one count of this clone. The rearrangement joins TRBV30 to TRBJ2-1, with 9 bases aligning to TRBD1. The trim removed 4 bases at V and 7 bases at J, leaving 11 bases unmatched. The CDR3 runs 15 residues. CDR1 GTSNPN and CDR2 SVGIG come from the germline V gene (reference sequence). In DNA, the CDR3 is TGTGCCTGGACCGGGACAGGGTATTTCTCGAATGAGCAGTTCTTC. Translation gives CAWTGTGYFSNEQFF.

This chain links TRBV28 with TRBJ2-7; TRBD2 aligns across 9 bases. Looked up from germline, CDR1 is MDHEN and CDR2 is SYDVKM. This CDR3 is built from 14 residues. Trimming removed 3 bases from V and 3 bases from J; junction bases left unmatched: 3. CDR3 coding DNA: TGTGCCAGCAGTTTTTCTAGCGGGGACTACGAGCAGTACTTC. Residues: CASSFSSGDYEQYF.

The table lists this clone with a few counts. The genes are TRBV11-2 and TRBJ2-3; D is possibly TRBD2 (6 bases). Germline-derived CDR1 and CDR2 are SGHAT and FQNNGV. Trimming removed 1 base at V and 8 bases at J, with 22 bases between. The CDR3 spans 17 residues. The CDR3 protein is CASSLVASGTPGGTQYF. For the CDR3, the DNA is TGTGCCAGCAGCTTAGTAGCCTCCGGGACTCCAGGAGGTACGCAGTATTTT.

Here the CDR3 reads CASSLQGSGELFF. CDR3 bases: TGTGCCAGCAGCTTACAGGGTTCCGGGGAGCTGTTTTTT. The chain links TRBV12-3 or TRBV12-4 to TRBJ2-2, with D maybe TRBD1 (6 bases). V was shortened by 6 bases and J by 6 bases, with 11 bases between the two germline ends. The CDR3 extends over 13 amino acids.

This sequence joins TRBV11-1 and TRBJ2-3; 9 bases are shared with TRBD2. There are 14 residues in the CDR3. V shed 5 bases, J shed 1 base, and the junction held 1 base outside the gene matches. The germline CDR1 and CDR2 sequences are SGHAT and FQDESV (reference sequence). The CDR3 region has the DNA TGTGCCAGCAGCCCTAGCGGGGGCACAGATACGCAGTATTTT. It is translated as CASSPSGGTDTQYF. Variable domain in full (rest from reference TRBV11-1 and TRBJ2-3): EAEVAQSPRYKITEKSQAVAFWCDPISGHATLYWYRQILGQGPELLVQFQDESVVDDSQLPKDRFSAERLKGVDSTLKIQPAELGDSAMYLCASSPSGGTDTQYFGPGTRLTVL.

The chain links TRBV9 to TRBJ2-1, with 12 bases lining up with TRBD2. The V gene's germline CDR1 is SGDLS and CDR2 YYNGEE. With V trimmed by 0 bases and J by 7 bases, 11 bases remained unmatched. CDR3 length equals 18 residues. The CDR3 loop reads CASSVDPGLAGGPNEQFF. The CDR3 coding sequence is TGTGCCAGCAGCGTAGATCCCGGGCTAGCGGGAGGGCCGAATGAGCAGTTCTTC. Drawing the rest from reference TRBV9 and TRBJ2-1, the complete variable domain is DSGVTQTPKHLITATGQRVTLRCSPRSGDLSVYWYQQSLDQGLQFLIQYYNGEERAKGNILERFSAQQFPDLHSELNLSSLELGDSALYFCASSVDPGLAGGPNEQFFGPGTRLTVL.

The gene calls are TRBV5-1 and TRBJ2-3; 7 bases match TRBD1. V was clipped by 2 bases and J by 2 bases; unmatched bases: 5. The CDR3 consists of 15 residues. The germline CDR1 and CDR2 sequences are SGHRS and YFSETQ. The CDR3 protein is CASSLEGQLTDTQYF. In nucleotides, the CDR3 is TGCGCCAGCAGCTTAGAGGGACAGCTCACAGATACGCAGTATTTT.

The V and J genes are TRBV20-1 and TRBJ2-7, with D maybe TRBD1 (5 bases). This CDR3 is 15 amino acids long. V was shortened by 3 bases and J by 5 bases, with 20 bases between the two germline ends. CDR1 and CDR2 from the germline V gene are DFQATT and SNEGSKA (reference sequence). The chain's CDR3 is CSASPYRGKGNEQYF. CDR3 DNA sequence: TGCAGTGCTAGTCCCTATAGGGGAAAGGGCAACGAGCAGTACTTC.

This chain links TRBV28 with TRBJ2-4; 8 bases match TRBD1. The V gene end was trimmed by 3 bases and the J gene end by 7 bases; junction bases not matched to a gene: 20. There are 19 residues in the CDR3. Per the germline V gene, CDR1 is MDHEN and CDR2 is SYDVKM. CDR3 bases: TGTGCCAGCAGTTTCAGGATACAGGGGGAGACGTTTGTGGTTAACATTCAGTACTTC. Encoded protein: CASSFRIQGETFVVNIQYF.

This clone appeared a single time. This sequence joins TRBV27 and TRBJ2-7; TRBD2 agrees at 9 bases. V was clipped by 4 bases and J by 0 bases; unmatched bases: 10. Germline V gives CDR1 MNHEY, CDR2 SMNVEV (reference sequence). The CDR3 length is 17 residues. The DNA for the CDR3 is TGTGCCAGCAGTTGGTCCTCTAGCGGGACAACCTCCTACGAGCAGTACTTC. Protein sequence: CASSWSSSGTTSYEQYF.

The J gene is TRBJ1-2, the V gene TRBV6-5, with TRBD1 matching over 10 bases. The CDR3 is made up of 14 amino acids. In germline, CDR1 is MNHEY, CDR2 SVGAGI. Trimming took 5 bases from V and 8 from J; bases not matched to a gene: 8. The CDR3 region has the DNA TGTGCCAGCAGTAGTCAGGGGACAGGGGTCGGCTACACCTTC. Its translation is CASSSQGTGVGYTF.

V and J are TRBV29-1 and TRBJ2-4; 7 nucleotides agree with TRBD1. Germline V gene sequence: CDR1 SQVTM, CDR2 ANQGSEA. J was trimmed by 5 bases and V by 8 bases; bases with no gene match: 6. The CDR3 has 12 residues. The CDR3 sequence: CSSGTDENIQYF. The CDR3 bases are TGCAGCTCGGGGACAGATGAAAACATTCAGTACTTC.

The chain couples TRBV11-2 to TRBJ1-5, with D unclear. Germline CDR1 and CDR2: SGHAT and FQNNGV. The germline V and J ends were trimmed by 0 bases and 6 bases, with 6 bases remaining between them. The CDR3 loop spans 13 amino acids. The CDR3 sequence is CASSLDRGQPQHF. The CDR3 DNA is TGTGCCAGCAGCTTAGATCGGGGTCAGCCCCAGCATTTT.

The J gene is TRBJ2-7, the V gene TRBV24-1; 11 nucleotides match TRBD1. The germline gives CDR1 KGHDR, CDR2 SFDVKD. The length of the CDR3 is 15 residues. Losses at the gene ends were 4 bases for V and 2 bases for J; bases not matched to a gene: 3. The CDR3 DNA is TGTGCCACCAGTGACCCGGGACAGGGGGCCTACGAGCAGTACTTC. Its translation: CATSDPGQGAYEQYF.

The chain is built from TRBV6-2 or TRBV6-3 and TRBJ2-1, with TRBD2 matching 9 bases. The CDR3 is 17 amino acids. The ends lost 0 bases at V and 6 bases at J; junction bases unmatched: 9. CDR1 and CDR2 (germline): MNHEY, SVGEGT. The CDR3 region has the DNA TGTGCCAGCAGTTACTCTTCGGCGGGAGGGCGGTCCAATGAGCAGTTCTTC. Translating gives CASSYSSAGGRSNEQFF.

V is TRBV5-1 and J is TRBJ2-7; TRBD1 matches 9 bases. The CDR3 extends over 13 amino acids. The junction had 0 bases not matched to a gene; V was cut back by 3 bases and J by 2 bases. Germline CDR1 and CDR2: SGHRS and YFSETQ. The CDR3 loop is CASSWDRAYEQYF. CDR3 sequence (DNA): TGCGCCAGCAGCTGGGACAGGGCCTACGAGCAGTACTTC.

The chain links TRBV6-5 to TRBJ1-5; 9 bases fit TRBD1. Germline values: CDR1 MNHEY, CDR2 SVGAGI. With 5 bases clipped from V and 5 bases from J, the junction kept 1 base outside the gene matches. The CDR3 length is 13 residues. CDR3 nucleotide sequence: TGTGCCAGCAGTAGGACAGGGGATCAGCCCCAGCATTTT. This codes for CASSRTGDQPQHF.

The gene calls are TRBV7-9 and TRBJ2-5; 8 bases line up with TRBD1. The CDR3 extends over 15 amino acids. Trimming took 5 bases from V and 3 from J; bases not matched to a gene: 8. From germline, CDR1 is SEHNR and CDR2 FQNEAQ (reference sequence). In DNA form, the CDR3 reads TGTGCCAGCAGCCTACCGGGACAGGAAAAAGAGACCCAGTACTTC. It specifies CASSLPGQEKETQYF.

This clone was detected only a few times. The V gene is TRBV5-6, the J gene TRBJ2-7; D is possibly TRBD1 (5 bases). Germline values: CDR1 SGHDT, CDR2 YYEEEE. The CDR3 has 13 amino acids. V was cut by 3 bases and J by 1 base, with 8 bases left in between. Written as DNA, the CDR3 is TGTGCCAGCAGCTGGCAGGGTTCCTACGAGCAGTACTTC. Translation gives CASSWQGSYEQYF.

The J gene is TRBJ1-1, the V gene TRBV2; D might be TRBD1 (6 bases). The CDR3 has 16 residues. Germline CDR1 and CDR2: SNHLY and FYNNEI. The germline V and J ends were trimmed by 8 bases and 1 base, with 20 bases remaining between them. The CDR3 here is CASHTTFGQSNTEAFF. Here the CDR3 DNA reads TGTGCCAGCCACACCACGTTCGGACAGTCGAACACTGAAGCTTTCTTT.

This chain connects TRBV11-2 to TRBJ2-1; 11 bases agree with TRBD2. V trimming: 3 bases; J trimming: 7 bases; junction bases outside the gene matches: 11. The CDR3 spans 17 residues. Germline CDR1 SGHAT, CDR2 FQNNGV. DNA for the CDR3: TGTGCCAGCAGCTTTGGTAGCGGGAGGGGAAGTCGGAATGAGCAGTTCTTC. This translates into CASSFGSGRGSRNEQFF.

V and J are TRBV7-2 and TRBJ1-1; D may be TRBD1 (5 bases). V was shortened by 3 bases and J by 6 bases, with 14 bases between the two germline ends. CDR1 is SGHTA and CDR2 is FQGNSA in the germline V gene. The CDR3 is made up of 14 amino acids. The CDR3 DNA reads TGTGCCAGCAGCTTGGAGGGGATGGGGGCTGAAGCTTTCTTT. The encoded protein is CASSLEGMGAEAFF.

The chain links TRBV7-8 to TRBJ1-5; possibly TRBD1 for D (5 bases). Germline V gene data show CDR1 as SGHVS and CDR2 as FQNEAQ. With 7 bases removed from V and 4 bases from J, the gap between germline ends came to 11 bases. The CDR3 extends over 13 amino acids. The CDR3 is CASTIGVNQPQHF. CDR3 sequence (DNA): TGTGCCAGCACCATAGGGGTAAATCAGCCCCAGCATTTT.

To note about this clone: The sample holds other DNA sequences that translate to the same CDR3. The rearrangement links TRBV7-9 to TRBJ1-1; 7 bases are shared with TRBD1. The CDR3 is made up of 14 amino acids. Germline V gives CDR1 SEHNR, CDR2 FQNEAQ (reference sequence). Losses at the gene ends were 4 bases for V and 0 bases for J; bases not matched to a gene: 2. The CDR3 sequence is CASSSGQLNTEAFF. The CDR3 DNA sequence: TGTGCCAGCAGCTCGGGACAGCTGAACACTGAAGCTTTCTTT.

The chain uses TRBV18 and TRBJ1-4; perhaps TRBD1 as D (6 bases). Per the germline V gene, CDR1 is KGHSH and CDR2 is LQKENI. V lost 0 bases and J lost 5, with 10 bases in between. This CDR3 is built from 15 residues. The CDR3 region has the DNA TGTGCCAGCTCACCACCTTACAGGGAGAATGAAAAACTGTTTTTT. This encodes CASSPPYRENEKLFF.

The gene calls are TRBV14 and TRBJ2-7; D is uncertain. CDR1 is SGHDN, CDR2 FVKESK, per germline. V shed 0 bases and J shed 0 bases, with 12 bases lying between them. The CDR3 is made up of 16 amino acids. The CDR3: CASSQDKRMSSYEQYF. In DNA form, the CDR3 reads TGTGCCAGCAGCCAAGATAAGAGGATGAGCTCCTACGAGCAGTACTTC.

The chain uses TRBV25-1 and TRBJ2-3; TRBD2 matches 7 bases. Germline V gene lookup returns CDR1 MGHDK and CDR2 SYGVNS. This CDR3 is built from 18 residues. V was pared by 4 bases and J by 0 bases, with 13 bases of the junction left unmatched. The CDR3 nucleotides read TGTGCCAGCAGTGGAAAGAGAAAAACTAGCGAGAGCACAGATACGCAGTATTTT. Its protein product is CASSGKRKTSESTDTQYF. Full variable domain (missing parts from reference TRBV25-1 and TRBJ2-3): EADIYQTPRYLVIGTGKKITLECSQTMGHDKMYWYQQDPGMELHLIHYSYGVNSTEKGDLSSESTVSRIRTEHFPLTLESARPSHTSQYLCASSGKRKTSESTDTQYFGPGTRLTVL.

This chain uses TRBV12-3 or TRBV12-4 with TRBJ2-7, with 9 nucleotides matching TRBD1. This CDR3 is built from 13 residues. Trimming at V came to 3 bases and at J to 7 bases, leaving 4 bases not matched to a gene. CDR3 sequence (DNA): TGTGCCAGCAGTTTCGGGACAGGGCGGGAGCAGTACTTC. It yields the protein CASSFGTGREQYF.

This clone was found a few times. V and J are TRBV9 and TRBJ2-3; D ambiguous. Germline V gene sequence: CDR1 SGDLS, CDR2 YYNGEE. The CDR3 spans 12 residues. The V gene lost 3 bases and the J gene lost 6 bases, with 8 bases spanning the gap. CDR3 DNA: TGTGCCAGCAGCGGCGACACGGATACGCAGTATTTT. Translating gives CASSGDTDTQYF.

The chain couples TRBV7-9 to TRBJ1-2; D is possibly TRBD1 (6 bases). With 4 bases removed from V and 0 bases from J, the gap between germline ends came to 15 bases. This CDR3 spans 16 amino acids. Germline V gene lookup returns CDR1 SEHNR and CDR2 FQNEAQ (reference sequence). CDR3 sequence: CASSSTRGSANYGYTF. The CDR3 DNA reads TGTGCCAGCAGCTCTACCAGGGGATCGGCTAACTATGGCTACACCTTC.